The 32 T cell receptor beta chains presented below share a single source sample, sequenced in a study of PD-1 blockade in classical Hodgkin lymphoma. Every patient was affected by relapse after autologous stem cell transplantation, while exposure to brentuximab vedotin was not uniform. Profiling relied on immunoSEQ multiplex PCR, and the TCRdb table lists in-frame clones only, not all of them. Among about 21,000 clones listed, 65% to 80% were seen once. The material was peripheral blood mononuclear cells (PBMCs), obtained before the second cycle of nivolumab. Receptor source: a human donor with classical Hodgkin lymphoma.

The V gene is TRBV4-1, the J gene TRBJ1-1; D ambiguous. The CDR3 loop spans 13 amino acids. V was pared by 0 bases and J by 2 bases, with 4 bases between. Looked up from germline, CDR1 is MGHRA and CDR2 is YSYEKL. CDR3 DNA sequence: TGCGCCAGCAGCCAAGATTTAAACACTGAAGCTTTCTTT. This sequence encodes CASSQDLNTEAFF.

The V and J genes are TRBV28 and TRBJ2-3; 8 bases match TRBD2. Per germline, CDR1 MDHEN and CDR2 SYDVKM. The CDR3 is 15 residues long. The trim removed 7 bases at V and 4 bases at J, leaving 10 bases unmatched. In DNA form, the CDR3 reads TGTGCCAGCATAGAGGCGGGAGGAGTTTCAGATACGCAGTATTTT. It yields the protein CASIEAGGVSDTQYF.

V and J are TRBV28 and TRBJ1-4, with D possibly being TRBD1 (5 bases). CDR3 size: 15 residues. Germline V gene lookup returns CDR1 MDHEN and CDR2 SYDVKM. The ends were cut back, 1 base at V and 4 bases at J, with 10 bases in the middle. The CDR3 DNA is TGTGCCAGCAGTTTATCTGGGGCGGGTAATGAAAAACTGTTTTTT. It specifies CASSLSGAGNEKLFF.

The CDR3 loop is CASTYTTTNTEAFF. CDR3 coding DNA: TGTGCCAGCACCTACACTACAACGAACACTGAAGCTTTCTTT. This rearrangement joins TRBV9 to TRBJ1-1; D unresolved. This CDR3 spans 14 amino acids. In germline, CDR1 is SGDLS, CDR2 YYNGEE. Trimming pared 6 bases from V and 1 base from J, leaving 13 bases between. The full variable domain, its missing parts supplied by reference TRBV9 and TRBJ1-1, is DSGVTQTPKHLITATGQRVTLRCSPRSGDLSVYWYQQSLDQGLQFLIQYYNGEERAKGNILERFSAQQFPDLHSELNLSSLELGDSALYFCASTYTTTNTEAFFGQGTRLTVV.

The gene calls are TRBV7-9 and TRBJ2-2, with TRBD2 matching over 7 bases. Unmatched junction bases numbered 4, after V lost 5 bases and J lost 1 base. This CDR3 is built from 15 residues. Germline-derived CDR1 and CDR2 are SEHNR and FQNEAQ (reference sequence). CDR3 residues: CASSQSGVNTGELFF. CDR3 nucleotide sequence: TGTGCCAGCAGCCAGAGCGGGGTGAACACCGGGGAGCTGTTTTTT. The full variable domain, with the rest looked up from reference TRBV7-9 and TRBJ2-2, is DTGVSQNPRHKITKRGQNVTFRCDPISEHNRLYWYRQTLGQGPEFLTYFQNEAQLEKSRLLSDRFSAERPKGSFSTLEIQRTEQGDSAMYLCASSQSGVNTGELFFGEGSRLTVL.

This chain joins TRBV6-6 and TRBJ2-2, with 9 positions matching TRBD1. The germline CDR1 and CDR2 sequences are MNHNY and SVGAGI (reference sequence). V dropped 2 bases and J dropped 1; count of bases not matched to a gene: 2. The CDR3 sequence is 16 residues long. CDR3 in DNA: TGTGCCAGCAGTTACCCGACAGGGGGGAACACCGGGGAGCTGTTTTTT. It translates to CASSYPTGGNTGELFF.

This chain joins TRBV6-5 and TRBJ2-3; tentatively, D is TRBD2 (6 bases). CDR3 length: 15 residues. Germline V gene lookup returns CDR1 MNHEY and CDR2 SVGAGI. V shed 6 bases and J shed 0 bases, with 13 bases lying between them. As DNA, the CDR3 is TGTGCCAGCAGAAATAGCGGAGCTAGCACAGATACGCAGTATTTT. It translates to CASRNSGASTDTQYF.

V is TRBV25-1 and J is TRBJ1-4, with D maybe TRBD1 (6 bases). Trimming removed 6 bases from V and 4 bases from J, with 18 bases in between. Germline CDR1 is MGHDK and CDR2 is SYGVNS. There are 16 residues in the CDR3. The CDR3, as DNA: TGTGCCAGCAGCCCCTGGGGGGGCGCGGGTAATGAAAAACTGTTTTTT. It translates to CASSPWGGAGNEKLFF. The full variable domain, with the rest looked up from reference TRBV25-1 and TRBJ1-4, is EADIYQTPRYLVIGTGKKITLECSQTMGHDKMYWYQQDPGMELHLIHYSYGVNSTEKGDLSSESTVSRIRTEHFPLTLESARPSHTSQYLCASSPWGGAGNEKLFFGSGTQLSVL.

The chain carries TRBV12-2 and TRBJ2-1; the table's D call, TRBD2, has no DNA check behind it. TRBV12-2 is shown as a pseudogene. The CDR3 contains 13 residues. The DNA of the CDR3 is TGTGCAAGTCGCTTCCAGTACCGGGATGAGCAGTTCTTC. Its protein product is CASRFQYRDEQFF.

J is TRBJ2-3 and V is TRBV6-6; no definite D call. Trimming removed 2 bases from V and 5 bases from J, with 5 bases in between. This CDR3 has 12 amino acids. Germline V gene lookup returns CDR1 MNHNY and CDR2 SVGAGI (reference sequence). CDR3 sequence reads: CASSYLGDTQYF. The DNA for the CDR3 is TGTGCCAGCAGTTACCTAGGAGATACGCAGTATTTT.

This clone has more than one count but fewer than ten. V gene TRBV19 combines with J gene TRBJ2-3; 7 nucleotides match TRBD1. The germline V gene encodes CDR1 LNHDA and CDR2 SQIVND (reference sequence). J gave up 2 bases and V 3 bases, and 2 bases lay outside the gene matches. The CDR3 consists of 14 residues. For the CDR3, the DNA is TGTGCCAGTAGTATGGGACAGCTCACAGATACGCAGTATTTT. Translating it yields CASSMGQLTDTQYF.

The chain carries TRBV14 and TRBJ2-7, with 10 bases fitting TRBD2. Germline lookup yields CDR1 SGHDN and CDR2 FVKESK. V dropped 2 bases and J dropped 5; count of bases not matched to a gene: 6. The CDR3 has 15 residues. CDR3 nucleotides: TGTGCCAGCAGCCAAAAAGCGGGAGGGAAAAACGAGCAGTACTTC. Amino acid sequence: CASSQKAGGKNEQYF. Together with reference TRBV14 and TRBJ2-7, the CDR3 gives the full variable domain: EAGVTQFPSHSVIEKGQTVTLRCDPISGHDNLYWYRRVMGKEIKFLLHFVKESKQDESGMPNNRFLAERTGGTYSTLKVQPAELEDSGVYFCASSQKAGGKNEQYFGPGTRLTVT.

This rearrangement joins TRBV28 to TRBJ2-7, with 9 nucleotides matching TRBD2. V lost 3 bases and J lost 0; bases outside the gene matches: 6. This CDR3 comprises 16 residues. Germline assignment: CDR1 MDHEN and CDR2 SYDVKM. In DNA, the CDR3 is TGTGCCAGCAGTTTCCCCCGCGGGAGGGCCTCCTACGAGCAGTACTTC. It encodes CASSFPRGRASYEQYF.

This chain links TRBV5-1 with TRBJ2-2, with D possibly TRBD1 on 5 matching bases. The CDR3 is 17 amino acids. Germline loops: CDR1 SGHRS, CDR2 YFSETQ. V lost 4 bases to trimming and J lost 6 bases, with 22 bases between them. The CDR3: CASSHLLGGEGAGELFF. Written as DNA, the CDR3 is TGCGCCAGCAGCCACCTACTGGGTGGGGAAGGGGCCGGGGAGCTGTTTTTT.

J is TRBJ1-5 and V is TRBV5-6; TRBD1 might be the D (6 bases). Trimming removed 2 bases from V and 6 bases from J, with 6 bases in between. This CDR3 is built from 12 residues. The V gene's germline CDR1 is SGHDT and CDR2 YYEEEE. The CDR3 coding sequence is TGTGCCAGCAGCTTCAGGGGTCAGCCCCAGCATTTT. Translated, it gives CASSFRGQPQHF.

The DNA of the CDR3 is TGTGCGACCCAATGGGAGTATGGCTACACCTTC. It translates to CATQWEYGYTF. The gene calls are TRBV2 and TRBJ1-2; D not certain. This CDR3 region has 11 residues. Germline V CDR1 and CDR2: SNHLY, FYNNEI.

The chain's CDR3 is CSVVGLGRNNEQFF. CDR3 in DNA: TGCAGCGTTGTAGGATTGGGCAGGAACAATGAGCAGTTCTTC. This rearrangement joins TRBV29-1 to TRBJ2-1; D remains unclear. This CDR3 spans 14 amino acids. V was pared by 4 bases and J by 5 bases, with 15 bases between. In germline, CDR1 is SQVTM, CDR2 ANQGSEA.

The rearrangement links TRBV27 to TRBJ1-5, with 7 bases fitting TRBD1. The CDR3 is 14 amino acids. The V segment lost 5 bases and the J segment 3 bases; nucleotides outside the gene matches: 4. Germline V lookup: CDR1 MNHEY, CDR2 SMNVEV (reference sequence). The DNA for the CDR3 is TGTGCCAGCAGTCTCAGGGGGTCCAATCAGCCCCAGCATTTT. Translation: CASSLRGSNQPQHF.

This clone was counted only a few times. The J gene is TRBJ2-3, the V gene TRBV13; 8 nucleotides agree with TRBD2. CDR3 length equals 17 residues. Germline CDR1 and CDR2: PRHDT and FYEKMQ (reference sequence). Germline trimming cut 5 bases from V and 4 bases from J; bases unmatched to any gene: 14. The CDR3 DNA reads TGTGCCAGCAGCCCGCACGGGAGGGGAAAGTATCCAGATACGCAGTATTTT. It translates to CASSPHGRGKYPDTQYF.

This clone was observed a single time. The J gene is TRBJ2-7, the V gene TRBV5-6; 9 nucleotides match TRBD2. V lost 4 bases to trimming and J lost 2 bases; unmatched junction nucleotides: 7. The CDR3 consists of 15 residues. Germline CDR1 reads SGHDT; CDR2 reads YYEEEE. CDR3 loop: CASSLLAGRTYEQYF. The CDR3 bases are TGTGCCAGCAGCCTACTAGCGGGCCGCACCTACGAGCAGTACTTC.

This CDR3 is CASSLTSGTGTQYF. Written as DNA, the CDR3 is TGTGCCAGCAGTTTAACGAGCGGTACGGGGACCCAGTACTTC. J is TRBJ2-5 and V is TRBV28; a weak D match, TRBD2 (5 bases). V shed 2 bases and J shed 7 bases, with 14 bases lying between them. CDR3 length: 14 residues. From germline, CDR1 is MDHEN and CDR2 SYDVKM. The full variable domain, in which reference TRBV28 and TRBJ2-5 provide the parts outside the CDR3, is DVKVTQSSRYLVKRTGEKVFLECVQDMDHENMFWYRQDPGLGLRLIYFSYDVKMKEKGDIPEGYSVSREKKERFSLILESASTNQTSMYLCASSLTSGTGTQYFGPGTRLLVL.

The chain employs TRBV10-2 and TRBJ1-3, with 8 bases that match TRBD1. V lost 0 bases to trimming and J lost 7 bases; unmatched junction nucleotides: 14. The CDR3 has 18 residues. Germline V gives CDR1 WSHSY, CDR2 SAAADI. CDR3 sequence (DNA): TGCGCCAGCAGTGAGTCGCCACAGGGGGAATGGAAAAGGAACACCATATATTTT. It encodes CASSESPQGEWKRNTIYF.

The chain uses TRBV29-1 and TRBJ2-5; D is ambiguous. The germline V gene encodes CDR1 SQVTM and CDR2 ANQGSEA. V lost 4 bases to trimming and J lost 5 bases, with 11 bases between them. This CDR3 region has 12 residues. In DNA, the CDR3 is TGCAGCGTTGCCCGACAAGGGGAGACCCAGTACTTC. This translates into CSVARQGETQYF.

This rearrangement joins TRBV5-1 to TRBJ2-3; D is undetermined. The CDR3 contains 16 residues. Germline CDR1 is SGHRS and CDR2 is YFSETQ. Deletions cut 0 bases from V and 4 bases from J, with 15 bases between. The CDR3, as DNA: TGCGCCAGCAGCTTGGGAGGTCTGGGGATTCCAGATACGCAGTATTTT. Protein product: CASSLGGLGIPDTQYF.

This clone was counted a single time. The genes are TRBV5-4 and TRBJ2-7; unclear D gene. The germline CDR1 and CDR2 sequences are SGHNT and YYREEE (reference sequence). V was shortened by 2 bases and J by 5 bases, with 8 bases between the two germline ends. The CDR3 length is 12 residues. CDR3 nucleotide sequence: TGTGCCAGCAGCTTATTCGGAGACGAGCAGTACTTC. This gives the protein CASSLFGDEQYF.

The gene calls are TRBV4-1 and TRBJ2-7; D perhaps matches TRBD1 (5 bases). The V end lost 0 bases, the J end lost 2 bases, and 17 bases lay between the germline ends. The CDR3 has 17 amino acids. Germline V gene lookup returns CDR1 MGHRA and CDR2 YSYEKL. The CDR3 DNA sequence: TGCGCCAGCAGCCAAGATTATTGGACACCAGACGCCTACGAGCAGTACTTC. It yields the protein CASSQDYWTPDAYEQYF.

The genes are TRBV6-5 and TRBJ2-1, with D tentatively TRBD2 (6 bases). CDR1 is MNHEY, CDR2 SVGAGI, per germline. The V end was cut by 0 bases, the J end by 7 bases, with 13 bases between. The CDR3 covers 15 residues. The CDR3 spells CASSYSRDARNEQFF. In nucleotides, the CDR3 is TGTGCCAGCAGTTACTCGCGGGACGCTAGGAATGAGCAGTTCTTC.

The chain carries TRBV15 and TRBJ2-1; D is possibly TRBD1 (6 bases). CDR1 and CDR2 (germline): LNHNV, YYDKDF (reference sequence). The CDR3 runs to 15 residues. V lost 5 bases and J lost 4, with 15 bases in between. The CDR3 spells CATSSRTAIYNEQFF. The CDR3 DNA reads TGTGCCACCAGCTCTCGGACAGCGATATACAATGAGCAGTTCTTC. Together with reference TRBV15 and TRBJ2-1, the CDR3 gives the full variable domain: DAMVIQNPRYQVTQFGKPVTLSCSQTLNHNVMYWYQQKSSQAPKLLFHYYDKDFNNEADTPDNFQSRRPNTSFCFLDIRSPGLGDTAMYLCATSSRTAIYNEQFFGPGTRLTVL.

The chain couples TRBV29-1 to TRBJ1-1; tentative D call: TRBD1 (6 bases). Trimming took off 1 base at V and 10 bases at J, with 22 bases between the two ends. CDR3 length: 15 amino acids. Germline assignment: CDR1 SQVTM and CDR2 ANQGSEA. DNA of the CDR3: TGCAGCGTTGAAGTGGCCCCCACAGGGCGCCGGATAGCTTTCTTT. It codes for CSVEVAPTGRRIAFF.

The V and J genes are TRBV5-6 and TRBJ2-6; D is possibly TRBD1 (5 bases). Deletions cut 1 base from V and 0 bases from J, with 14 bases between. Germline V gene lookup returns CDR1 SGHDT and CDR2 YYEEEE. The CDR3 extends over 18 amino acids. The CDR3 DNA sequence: TGTGCCAGCAGCTTGTTTAGGGGATCCTCCTCTGGGGCCAACGTCCTGACTTTC. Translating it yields CASSLFRGSSSGANVLTF.

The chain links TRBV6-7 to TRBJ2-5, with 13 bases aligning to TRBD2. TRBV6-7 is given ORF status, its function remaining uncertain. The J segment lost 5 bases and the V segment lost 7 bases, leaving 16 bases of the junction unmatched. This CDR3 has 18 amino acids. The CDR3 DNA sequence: TGTGCCAGCAACCAATCACCGGTCGGGACTAGCGGGATTGAGACCCAGTACTTC. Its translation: CASNQSPVGTSGIETQYF.

This chain's CDR3 is CASSFYGSLYGYTF. The CDR3 DNA follows: TGTGCCAGCAGCTTCTATGGGAGTCTCTATGGCTACACCTTC. This chain uses TRBV13 with TRBJ1-2; D remains unclear. Germline lookup yields CDR1 PRHDT and CDR2 FYEKMQ (reference sequence). The CDR3 runs 14 residues. Trimming left V 3 bases short and J 4 bases short, with 12 bases between. The full variable domain, in which reference TRBV13 and TRBJ1-2 provide the parts outside the CDR3, is AAGVIQSPRHLIKEKRETATLKCYPIPRHDTVYWYQQGPGQDPQFLISFYEKMQSDKGSIPDRFSAQQFSDYHSELNMSSLELGDSALYFCASSFYGSLYGYTFGSGTRLTVV.